The source of this T cell receptor (beta chain) is a study of OX40 agonist ivuxolimab in advanced cancers. About the study: Patients got intravenous ivuxolimab at 0.01 to 10 mg/kg every 2 weeks.

Germline assignment: CDR1 LNHDA and CDR2 SQIVND (reference sequence). This CDR3 has 14 residues. Trimming took off 4 bases at V and 4 bases at J, with 13 bases between the two ends. Comments on this clone: Its specificity is unknown.

Only in-frame clones appear in the TCRdb table, and some are missing; sequencing was by immunoSEQ multiplex PCR. The data hold 40,000 or so clones, with about 90% observed a single time. Overall study results and limits: Clonal expansion was among the lowest in partial responders at 0.1-3.0 mg/kg, especially CD8+. Some nonresponders likewise displayed low normalized T-cell clonal expansion.

The clonotype was recovered from an adult with an advanced solid tumor such as melanoma, head and neck, liver or kidney cancer. Sequenced here: CD4+ or CD8+ T cells sorted from blood, sampled in a trial of the OX40 agonist ivuxolimab. The rearrangement uses TRBV19 and TRBJ1-2; tentative D call: TRBD1 (6 bases). The CDR3 DNA reads TGTGCCAGTAGTACACGACAGGCTGGCTATGGCTACACCTTC. It encodes CASSTRQAGYGYTF.